Below are 30 T cell receptor beta chains sequenced from a single sample in a study of human thymus T cells. Surgeons resected thymus tissue during corrective heart surgery. Assay used: immunoSEQ multiplex PCR; TCRdb lists only in-frame clones, some missing. The sample has roughly 120,000 clones; around 94% are singletons. The sample taken for sequencing was thymus tissue. These receptor sequences come from a boy in the first two years of life with a congenital heart defect but otherwise immunologically healthy.

The V gene is TRBV10-3, the J gene TRBJ2-4; TRBD2 matches at 10 bases. After removal of 10 bases from V and 0 bases from J, the junction contained 12 bases not matched to a gene. The CDR3 is made up of 17 amino acids. CDR1 is ENHRY, CDR2 SYGVKD, per germline. CDR3 in amino acids: CATSETSGFLAKNIQYF. In DNA, the CDR3 is TGTGCCACCTCAGAGACTAGCGGGTTCCTAGCCAAAAACATTCAGTACTTC.

V gene TRBV7-2 combines with J gene TRBJ1-2; possibly TRBD1 for D (5 bases). The V end was cut by 2 bases, the J end by 4 bases, with 20 bases between. The CDR3 covers 17 residues. Germline CDR1 and CDR2: SGHTA and FQGNSA. The DNA of the CDR3 is TGTGCCAGCAGCTTAAACCCGACAGAGGGGCGCCCCTATGGCTACACCTTC. Translating it yields CASSLNPTEGRPYGYTF. Filled out from reference TRBV7-2 and TRBJ1-2, the complete variable domain reads GAGVSQSPSNKVTEKGKDVELRCDPISGHTALYWYRQSLGQGLEFLIYFQGNSAPDKSGLPSDRFSAERTGGSVSTLTIQRTQQEDSAVYLCASSLNPTEGRPYGYTFGSGTRLTVV.

The CDR3 region is CASSLPLGGRRSTEAFF. The CDR3 DNA is TGTGCCAGCAGCCTCCCCCTGGGGGGGCGGAGGAGCACTGAAGCTTTCTTT. The V gene is TRBV7-2, the J gene TRBJ1-1; maybe TRBD1 (6 bases). The CDR3 consists of 17 residues. Per germline, CDR1 SGHTA and CDR2 FQGNSA. The V and J ends lost 5 bases and 4 bases respectively, with 23 bases between them.

V and J are TRBV6-1 and TRBJ2-3; D may correspond to TRBD1 or TRBD2 (5 bases each). The germline V gene encodes CDR1 MNHNS and CDR2 SASEGT. V lost 1 base and J lost 4, with 15 bases in between. The CDR3 covers 16 residues. CDR3 sequence: CASSEEPGLGADTQYF. The CDR3 DNA reads TGTGCCAGCAGTGAAGAGCCGGGGCTTGGCGCAGATACGCAGTATTTT.

This clone turned up a few times. The J gene is TRBJ1-5, the V gene TRBV6-5; TRBD1 is a possible D gene (5 bases). Trimming stripped 6 bases from V and 7 bases from J, with 16 bases between. Germline V CDR1 and CDR2: MNHEY, SVGAGI. The CDR3 has 14 amino acids. The CDR3: CASRTVGSEQPQHF. CDR3 bases: TGTGCCAGCAGGACAGTAGGGAGTGAGCAGCCCCAGCATTTT.

This clone has just a few counts. The rearrangement joins TRBV27 to TRBJ1-5, with D perhaps TRBD1 (5 bases). Germline CDR1 and CDR2: MNHEY and SMNVEV (reference sequence). The CDR3 is 14 residues long. Trimming pared 0 bases from V and 7 bases from J, leaving 10 bases between. This CDR3 reads CASSLSGRGQPQHF. Written as DNA, the CDR3 is TGTGCCAGCAGTTTATCGGGGAGGGGACAGCCCCAGCATTTT.

This clone was counted only a few times. This sequence joins TRBV11-2 and TRBJ1-2; TRBD1 aligns across 8 bases. Losses at the gene ends were 7 bases for V and 2 bases for J; bases not matched to a gene: 6. Per the germline V gene, CDR1 is SGHAT and CDR2 is FQNNGV. The CDR3 contains 14 residues. The CDR3 nucleotides are TGTGCCAGCATCCAAACAGGGGGAAACTATGGCTACACCTTC. Translated: CASIQTGGNYGYTF.

The chain uses TRBV5-1 and TRBJ2-3, with TRBD2 matching 10 bases. V gave up 1 base and J gave up 4 bases; unmatched junction bases: 12. Germline-derived CDR1 and CDR2 are SGHRS and YFSETQ. This CDR3 comprises 18 residues. The CDR3 region has the DNA TGCGCCAGCAGCTTGTATGGGCTAGCGGGGGCGGAGGCAGATACGCAGTATTTT. Translated, it gives CASSLYGLAGAEADTQYF. Using reference TRBV5-1 and TRBJ2-3 for the parts outside the CDR3, the full variable domain is KAGVTQTPRYLIKTRGQQVTLSCSPISGHRSVSWYQQTPGQGLQFLFEYFSETQRNKGNFPGRFSGRQFSNSRSEMNVSTLELGDSALYLCASSLYGLAGAEADTQYFGPGTRLTVL.

The chain carries TRBV6-1 and TRBJ2-5, with a tentative D call TRBD1 (6 bases). The closer fit of TRBJ2-7 to the DNA end suggests the J call may be wrong. The CDR3 extends over 13 amino acids. CDR1 and CDR2 from the germline V gene are MNHNS and SASEGT. CDR3 in amino acids: CASAKQGPYEQYF. For the CDR3, the DNA is TGTGCCAGTGCAAAACAGGGTCCCTACGAGCAGTACTTC.

The chain is built from TRBV4-1 and TRBJ1-3; tentative D call: TRBD1 (6 bases). The germline V and J ends were trimmed by 4 bases and 0 bases, with 10 bases remaining between them. The V gene's germline CDR1 is MGHRA and CDR2 YSYEKL. This CDR3 contains 15 residues. In DNA form, the CDR3 reads TGCGCCAGCAGCCCCTCGGACAGCTCTGGAAACACCATATATTTT. Translating gives CASSPSDSSGNTIYF.

The chain has TRBV10-3 and TRBJ2-7; D is undetermined. Germline-derived CDR1 and CDR2 are ENHRY and SYGVKD. The V gene lost 0 bases and the J gene lost 3 bases, with 15 bases spanning the gap. The CDR3 consists of 16 residues. The CDR3 coding sequence is TGTGCCATCAGTGAGTCGGCGCCGTCACCGATCTACGAGCAGTACTTC. Translating gives CAISESAPSPIYEQYF.

This chain uses TRBV7-3 with TRBJ2-5; 8 bases map to TRBD2. This CDR3 comprises 16 residues. V lost 3 bases, J lost 5 bases, and 11 bases stayed unmatched. The germline CDR1 and CDR2 sequences are SGHTA and FQGTGA. The CDR3 here is CASSLRQRGPWETQYF. In DNA form, the CDR3 reads TGTGCCAGCAGCTTGAGACAGCGGGGGCCCTGGGAGACCCAGTACTTC.

This chain's CDR3 is CAWQDRAYGYTF. The CDR3 coding sequence is TGTGCCTGGCAAGACAGGGCCTATGGCTACACCTTC. The chain recombines TRBV30 with TRBJ1-2, with 7 bases identical to TRBD1. Trimming at V came to 5 bases and at J to 4 bases, leaving 4 bases not matched to a gene. The CDR3 extends over 12 amino acids. Germline V gene data show CDR1 as GTSNPN and CDR2 as SVGIG (reference sequence). Using reference TRBV30 and TRBJ1-2 for the parts outside the CDR3, the full variable domain is SQTIHQWPATLVQPVGSPLSLECTVEGTSNPNLYWYRQAAGRGLQLLFYSVGIGQISSEVPQNLSASRPQDRQFILSSKKLLLSDSGFYLCAWQDRAYGYTFGSGTRLTVV.

The chain carries TRBV7-2 and TRBJ2-1; 8 positions match TRBD2. Looked up from germline, CDR1 is SGHTA and CDR2 is FQGNSA. V gave up 2 bases and J gave up 7 bases; unmatched junction bases: 10. This CDR3 has 16 residues. The CDR3 reads CASSLCETSDLNEQFF. DNA of the CDR3: TGTGCCAGCAGCTTATGTGAGACTAGCGACCTTAATGAGCAGTTCTTC.

V usage is TRBV5-6 and J usage is TRBJ1-1; a weak D match, TRBD1 (6 bases). Trimming stripped 1 base from V and 3 bases from J, with 16 bases between. The germline CDR1 and CDR2 sequences are SGHDT and YYEEEE. The CDR3 runs to 16 residues. CDR3 amino acids: CASSLHQGTPYTEAFF. CDR3 coding DNA: TGTGCCAGCAGCTTGCATCAGGGGACCCCCTACACTGAAGCTTTCTTT.

The chain uses TRBV28 and TRBJ2-1; no definite D call. Trimming cost V 5 bases and J 0 bases, with 14 bases left between them. From germline, CDR1 is MDHEN and CDR2 SYDVKM. The CDR3 totals 16 residues. CDR3 residues: CASSRASGSSYNEQFF. DNA for the CDR3: TGTGCCAGCAGTCGCGCCTCGGGTAGCTCCTACAATGAGCAGTTCTTC. Full variable domain (missing parts from reference TRBV28 and TRBJ2-1): DVKVTQSSRYLVKRTGEKVFLECVQDMDHENMFWYRQDPGLGLRLIYFSYDVKMKEKGDIPEGYSVSREKKERFSLILESASTNQTSMYLCASSRASGSSYNEQFFGPGTRLTVL.

This rearrangement joins TRBV29-1 to TRBJ2-5; D gene uncertain. Trimming removed 3 bases from V and 2 bases from J, with 10 bases in between. The CDR3 loop spans 13 amino acids. CDR1 and CDR2 (germline): SQVTM, ANQGSEA. CDR3 amino acids: CSVDTGFQETQYF. The CDR3 nucleotides are TGCAGCGTTGATACTGGTTTTCAAGAGACCCAGTACTTC.

Points on this clone: An end of the junction differs from the germline gene, which may be a read error. The J gene is TRBJ2-7, the V gene TRBV2, with 7 nucleotides matching TRBD1. The length of the CDR3 is 12 residues. Germline CDR1 reads SNHLY; CDR2 reads FYNNEI. The CDR3 spells CASSASRDSLRF. In DNA, the CDR3 is TGTGCCAGCAGTGCCAGTCGGGACAGCTTGCGCTTC.

The rearrangement links TRBV19 to TRBJ1-1, with unresolved D. Per germline, CDR1 LNHDA and CDR2 SQIVND (reference sequence). The CDR3 runs to 14 residues. Trimming took off 5 bases at V and 0 bases at J, with 10 bases between the two ends. The CDR3 region has the DNA TGTGCCAGTAGTCCAAAGGACCTGAACACTGAAGCTTTCTTT. Translation gives CASSPKDLNTEAFF.

The rearrangement uses TRBV18 and TRBJ2-7; D may be TRBD1 (6 bases). The CDR3 runs to 14 residues. Germline CDR1 KGHSH, CDR2 LQKENI. V was trimmed by 2 bases and J by 2 bases, leaving 10 bases between them. The CDR3 here is CASSPAGTTYEQYF. In DNA form, the CDR3 reads TGTGCCAGCTCACCAGCCGGGACAACCTACGAGCAGTACTTC.

V and J are TRBV5-1 and TRBJ2-3; D unclear. CDR1 is SGHRS and CDR2 is YFSETQ in the germline V gene. There are 12 residues in the CDR3. Trimming cost V 7 bases and J 6 bases, with 12 bases left between them. The DNA of the CDR3 is TGCGCCAGCCTTTGCGGACCCGATACGCAGTATTTT. This codes for CASLCGPDTQYF.

This rearrangement joins TRBV27 to TRBJ2-2; no definite D call. V was clipped by 3 bases and J by 8 bases, with 22 bases between them. The germline CDR1 and CDR2 sequences are MNHEY and SMNVEV (reference sequence). The CDR3 sequence is 17 residues long. The CDR3 loop is CASSFLRSVYGSGELFF. As DNA, the CDR3 is TGTGCCAGCAGTTTTCTCCGGTCGGTATACGGGTCAGGGGAGCTGTTTTTT.

The chain joins TRBV5-3 to TRBJ1-2, with D perhaps TRBD1 (6 bases). TRBV5-3 belongs to the ORF category, with a function that is uncertain. CDR3 length equals 15 residues. V lost 4 bases to trimming and J lost 4 bases, with 17 bases between them. The CDR3 spells CARSPDLRGIYGYTF. In DNA, the CDR3 is TGTGCCAGAAGCCCAGACCTGAGGGGGATCTATGGCTACACCTTC.

The table lists this clone with a count of one. The genes are TRBV9 and TRBJ1-3; no clear D gene. CDR1 and CDR2 (germline): SGDLS, YYNGEE. Trimming shortened V by 2 bases and J by 0 bases, and 12 bases separated the two germline ends. The CDR3 length is 16 residues. This CDR3 is CASSVDLGSSGNTIYF. Here the CDR3 DNA reads TGTGCCAGCAGCGTGGATTTGGGTTCCTCTGGAAACACCATATATTTT.

This chain connects TRBV5-8 to TRBJ1-6; D is perhaps TRBD1 (5 bases). CDR3 size: 15 residues. V gave up 0 bases and J gave up 8 bases, with 12 bases separating them. The germline V gene encodes CDR1 SGHTS and CDR2 YDEGEE. The DNA for the CDR3 is TGTGCCAGCAGCTTGGTACCCGGGGCCCATTCACCCCTCCACTTT. It specifies CASSLVPGAHSPLHF.

J is TRBJ2-1 and V is TRBV19; a weak D match, TRBD2 (7 bases). Trimming shortened V by 5 bases and J by 0 bases, and 11 bases separated the two germline ends. The CDR3 length is 15 residues. CDR1 and CDR2 from the germline V gene are LNHDA and SQIVND (reference sequence). Written as DNA, the CDR3 is TGTGCCAGTAGTGGGGGGGCCGGCTCCTACAATGAGCAGTTCTTC. Protein: CASSGGAGSYNEQFF.

In this sample, this clone turned up once. V is TRBV2 and J is TRBJ1-6; D uncertain. Germline V gene data show CDR1 as SNHLY and CDR2 as FYNNEI. V gave up 0 bases and J gave up 4 bases, with 7 bases separating them. This CDR3 has 15 amino acids. The DNA for the CDR3 is TGTGCCAGCAGTGAAGCATGGGGATATAATTCACCCCTCCACTTT. This encodes CASSEAWGYNSPLHF.

The chain joins TRBV4-3 to TRBJ1-1; D remains unclear. Per germline, CDR1 LGHNA and CDR2 YSLEER. CDR3 length: 16 amino acids. V lost 0 bases and J lost 5, with 16 bases in between. Here the CDR3 reads CASSQDLGRVGTEAFF. CDR3 sequence (DNA): TGCGCCAGCAGCCAAGATCTGGGGAGGGTGGGGACTGAAGCTTTCTTT.

The rearrangement joins TRBV10-1 to TRBJ2-3; no definite D call. The germline V and J ends were trimmed by 8 bases and 1 base, with 10 bases remaining between them. Germline lookup yields CDR1 WNHNN and CDR2 SYGVQD (reference sequence). This CDR3 is 13 amino acids long. This CDR3 is CASRSFRTDTQYF. CDR3 in DNA: TGCGCCAGCCGGTCATTCCGCACAGATACGCAGTATTTT.

This clone was seen only once. The chain is built from TRBV18 and TRBJ2-3; D remains unclear. Trimming pared 3 bases from V and 1 base from J, leaving 20 bases between. This CDR3 spans 18 amino acids. CDR1 is KGHSH, CDR2 LQKENI, per germline. CDR3 in amino acids: CASSPPALSKGGTDTQYF. CDR3 sequence (DNA): TGTGCCAGCTCACCTCCTGCACTCTCAAAGGGTGGCACAGATACGCAGTATTTT.